At least ten counts were recorded for the clone carrying this TCR beta chain. Its cognate antigen is unknown. The CDR3 runs 13 residues. V gave up 7 bases and J gave up 7 bases, with 13 bases separating them. Germline values: CDR1 SGHTA, CDR2 FQGNSA. This sample is drawn from a study of T cells in Graves' hyperthyroidism and ophthalmopathy. General study findings and limits: Most clonotypes that expanded in the thyroid above 0.001 also showed up in blood.

Used for diagnoses were clinical symptoms, serum thyroxine and TRAb, thyroid ultrasound and orbital computed tomography. Sample collection date corresponds to first hyperthyroidism diagnosis, prior to any ophthalmopathy symptoms. Using RNA transcripts as the source, TCR beta CDR3 regions were amplified. The HTBI primer set was used in a first-round RT-PCR of the TCR CDR3. TCRdb processed the multiplex PCR reads anew with MiXCR; each CDR3 protein has one entry. The sample holds hundreds of thousands of distinct CDR3 sequences, over 15% seen once. This chain joins TRBV7-2 and TRBJ1-4; tentatively, D is TRBD1 (5 bases). This receptor was identified in a woman aged 45-65 years with Graves' hyperthyroidism that later progressed to Graves' ophthalmopathy. The sequenced sample was blood. For the CDR3, the DNA is TGTGCCAGCACCCGAGCGCAGGGTGAAAAACTGTTTTTT. It specifies CASTRAQGEKLFF.